This T cell receptor (beta chain) is from a study of blood T cell repertoires in COVID-19. Cohort assignment relied on participant-reported clinical history. Original processing notes: Estimates of nucleated cell counts were drawn from the amplification of reference gene primers. Repertoires were generated with immunoSEQ multiplex PCR, while TCRdb's copy carries only in-frame clones and drops some. V and J calls plus clone size are reproduced from that table; the DNA served to infer D and trimming. The table has 200,000 to 250,000 clones, around 87% seen once. Input material: PBMCs or T cells enriched from blood (not recorded which). The clonotype originates from a woman in her 50s who had recovered from COVID-19.

The CDR3 protein is CASSQEPTIVETQYF. DNA of the CDR3: TGTGCCAGCAGCCAAGAGCCCACAATCGTGGAGACCCAGTACTTC. The chain joins TRBV3-1 (or the pseudogene TRBV3-2) to TRBJ2-5, with unresolved D. CDR3 size: 15 residues. V was cut by 0 bases and J by 5 bases, with 13 bases left in between. The germline gives CDR1 LGHDT, CDR2 YNNKEL (reference sequence).